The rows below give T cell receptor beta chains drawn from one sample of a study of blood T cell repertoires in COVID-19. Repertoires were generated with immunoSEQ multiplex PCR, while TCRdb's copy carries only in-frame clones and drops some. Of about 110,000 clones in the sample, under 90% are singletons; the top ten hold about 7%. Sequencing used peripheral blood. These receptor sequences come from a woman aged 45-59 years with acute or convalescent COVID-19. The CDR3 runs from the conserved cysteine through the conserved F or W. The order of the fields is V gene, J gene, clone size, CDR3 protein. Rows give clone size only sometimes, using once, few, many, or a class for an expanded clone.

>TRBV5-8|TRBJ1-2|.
CASSLGLADYGYTF
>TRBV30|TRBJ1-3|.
CAWRSPGQPFSGNTIYF
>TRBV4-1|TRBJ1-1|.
CASSRDAQGANTEAFF
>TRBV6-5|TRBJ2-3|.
CASMAGNTDTQYF
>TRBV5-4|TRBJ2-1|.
CASSLQVEQFF
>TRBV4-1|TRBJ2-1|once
CASSLPLAGGPHEQFF
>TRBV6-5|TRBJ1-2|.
CAIRQGNYGYTF
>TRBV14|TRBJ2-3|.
CASSQWRGNTDTQYF
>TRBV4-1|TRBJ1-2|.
CASSQGSGGLYGYTF
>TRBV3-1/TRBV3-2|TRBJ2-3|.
CASSFFYTDTQYF
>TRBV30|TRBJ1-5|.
CAWSVLGLAQHF